This T cell receptor (beta chain) was identified during a study of blood T cell repertoires in COVID-19. The CDR3 is 14 residues long. Germline V CDR1 and CDR2: LNHDA, SQIVND (reference sequence). With V trimmed by 3 bases and J by 3 bases, 4 bases remained unmatched. Relative to its sample, this clone is large. This table comes from immunoSEQ multiplex PCR, and its TCRdb copy is limited to in-frame clones, with some not included. The sample gives tens of thousands of clones, around nine tenths of which show up once; 27% is in the top ten. The rearrangement joins TRBV19 to TRBJ1-2, with TRBD1 matching 7 bases. Sequenced input: peripheral blood. The sequence was collected from a man between 65 and 85 years old with COVID-19, enrolled during active disease. The CDR3 sequence: CASSITGADYGYTF. CDR3 in DNA: TGTGCCAGTAGTATTACAGGGGCGGACTATGGCTACACCTTC.